The 20 T cell receptor beta chains given below trace back to one sample, sequenced in a study of human T cells and chemical hapten exposure (dated by TCRdb to the early 2020s). The library came from RACE. The sequencer was a NextSeq 500. TCRdb redid the processing of the public reads, applying fastp at Q25 and MiXCR, and retained in-frame beta chains. CDR3 protein duplicates are merged, each entry listing the most common genes and DNA. This sample lists about 54,000 distinct CDR3 sequences; about a tenth were detected once. The ten largest clones capture about 1.8% of the sample. The time point label for this specimen denotes: patch test 2, 6 weeks after DPC sensitization. The treatment or condition label corresponds to: therapeutic diphenylcyclopropenone sensitization with weekly scalp DPC. Sequencing used whole blood, obtained in connection with sensitization to the hapten diphenylcyclopropenone (DPC). All receptors derive from a woman in her forties or fifties with alopecia areata. Some clones in this sample may be carry-over from other donors' samples.

At least ten counts were recorded for this clonotype. The J gene is TRBJ2-2, the V gene TRBV19; 7 nucleotides agree with TRBD1. The CDR3 extends over 15 amino acids. J was trimmed by 0 bases and V by 3 bases; bases with no gene match: 1. Per germline, CDR1 LNHDA and CDR2 SQIVND (reference sequence). CDR3 protein: CASSIQGANTGELFF. The CDR3 bases are TGTGCCAGTAGTATTCAGGGGGCGAACACCGGGGAGCTGTTTTTT.

This clonotype was observed a handful of times. The genes are TRBV28 and TRBJ1-1; a weak D match, TRBD1 (6 bases). Trimming cost V 5 bases and J 5 bases, with 18 bases left between them. The CDR3 length is 15 residues. Germline lookup yields CDR1 MDHEN and CDR2 SYDVKM. The CDR3 DNA sequence: TGTGCCAGCAGTCCCCAGACAGGATGGCAAACTGAAGCTTTCTTT. It encodes CASSPQTGWQTEAFF.

The table lists this clonotype with a few counts. The chain carries TRBV28 and TRBJ1-6; TRBD1 is a possible D gene (5 bases). The CDR3 is 18 amino acids. V was shortened by 8 bases and J by 0 bases, with 20 bases between the two germline ends. Per the germline V gene, CDR1 is MDHEN and CDR2 is SYDVKM. CDR3 DNA: TGTGCCAGCCGAAACCGGGTCTTTGGGGCCTCCTATAATTCACCCCTCCACTTT. Protein product: CASRNRVFGASYNSPLHF.

The chain combines TRBV9 with TRBJ2-3, with D possibly matching TRBD2 (5 bases). Germline assignment: CDR1 SGDLS and CDR2 YYNGEE. CDR3 size: 14 residues. Trimming removed 5 bases from V and 2 bases from J, with 12 bases in between. The CDR3 sequence: CASRERAPTDTQYF. The DNA of the CDR3 is TGTGCCAGCAGGGAGAGGGCCCCCACAGATACGCAGTATTTT. Based on the CDR3 plus reference TRBV9 and TRBJ2-3, the full variable domain is DSGVTQTPKHLITATGQRVTLRCSPRSGDLSVYWYQQSLDQGLQFLIQYYNGEERAKGNILERFSAQQFPDLHSELNLSSLELGDSALYFCASRERAPTDTQYFGPGTRLTVL.

This clonotype occurred a few times. The chain is built from TRBV2 and TRBJ1-2; maybe TRBD1 (6 bases). Trimming took 6 bases from V and 4 from J, leaving 18 bases between them. This CDR3 contains 15 residues. From germline, CDR1 is SNHLY and CDR2 FYNNEI. The CDR3 here is CASRAPGEWVYGYTF. CDR3 sequence (DNA): TGTGCCAGCAGAGCTCCAGGGGAGTGGGTCTATGGCTACACCTTC.

The chain employs TRBV9 and TRBJ2-2; no definite D call. The CDR3 length is 14 residues. V lost 4 bases to trimming and J lost 6 bases, with 13 bases between them. The V gene's germline CDR1 is SGDLS and CDR2 YYNGEE. The CDR3 nucleotides are TGTGCCAGCAGCACAGACTGGGTCGCCGGGGAGCTGTTTTTT. It codes for CASSTDWVAGELFF. The whole variable domain, remainder taken from reference TRBV9 and TRBJ2-2, is DSGVTQTPKHLITATGQRVTLRCSPRSGDLSVYWYQQSLDQGLQFLIQYYNGEERAKGNILERFSAQQFPDLHSELNLSSLELGDSALYFCASSTDWVAGELFFGEGSRLTVL.

There are a few counts of this clonotype. The genes are TRBV12-3 or TRBV12-4 and TRBJ1-5; TRBD1 matches at 7 bases. The CDR3 consists of 14 residues. V lost 5 bases to trimming and J lost 0 bases; unmatched junction nucleotides: 1. CDR3 loop: CASSTGDSNQPQHF. The CDR3 bases are TGTGCCAGCAGTACAGGGGATAGCAATCAGCCCCAGCATTTT.

This clonotype has ten or more counts. This chain links TRBV25-1 with TRBJ1-6; TRBD1 matches 7 bases. Germline loops: CDR1 MGHDK, CDR2 SYGVNS. The CDR3 is made up of 16 amino acids. V dropped 2 bases and J dropped 7; count of bases not matched to a gene: 8. CDR3 DNA: TGTGCCAGCAGTGAACAACGACAGGGAAGGAATTCACCCCTCCACTTT. Protein: CASSEQRQGRNSPLHF.

This clonotype was seen ten or more times. The J gene is TRBJ1-3, the V gene TRBV7-9; a weak D match, TRBD1 (5 bases). The V and J ends lost 2 bases and 2 bases respectively, with 10 bases between them. Germline lookup yields CDR1 SEHNR and CDR2 FQNEAQ (reference sequence). This CDR3 spans 15 amino acids. The chain's CDR3 is CASSLMAGPGNTIYF. CDR3 nucleotides: TGTGCCAGCAGCTTAATGGCGGGGCCTGGAAACACCATATATTTT.

This clonotype is deemed medium-sized. The rearrangement uses TRBV11-3 and TRBJ1-1; possible D gene TRBD1, 6 bases. The germline V gene has CDR1 SGHNT and CDR2 YENEEA. V lost 5 bases and J 1 base, leaving 8 bases between the germline ends. The CDR3 has 13 amino acids. Written as DNA, the CDR3 is TGTGCCAGCAGCACACAGGGGAACACTGAAGCTTTCTTT. This codes for CASSTQGNTEAFF.

This clonotype occurred a few times. The rearrangement links TRBV24-1 to TRBJ2-4, with D maybe TRBD2 (5 bases). V shed 3 bases and J shed 6 bases, with 11 bases lying between them. Germline V gene lookup returns CDR1 KGHDR and CDR2 SFDVKD. The CDR3 spans 14 residues. CDR3 region: CATSDGGRGNIQYF. The CDR3 DNA follows: TGTGCCACCAGTGATGGTGGGAGAGGAAACATTCAGTACTTC.

This clonotype was counted many times. This chain connects TRBV20-1 to TRBJ2-1; the D gene is possibly TRBD2 (7 bases). Germline-derived CDR1 and CDR2 are DFQATT and SNEGSKA (reference sequence). Trimming stripped 8 bases from V and 1 base from J, with 18 bases between. The CDR3 runs to 15 residues. CDR3 DNA sequence: TGCAGTTTTTTCGGGGGGCGCATATCCTACAATGAGCAGTTCTTC. Translating gives CSFFGGRISYNEQFF.

This clonotype showed up just a few times. The chain uses TRBV5-1 and TRBJ2-6; D remains ambiguous. The germline V gene encodes CDR1 SGHRS and CDR2 YFSETQ. The CDR3 is 16 amino acids. The ends were cut back, 0 bases at V and 0 bases at J, with 7 bases in the middle. The CDR3 DNA reads as TGCGCCAGCAGCTTGGGTCCTAGCTCTGGGGCCAACGTCCTGACTTTC. Its translation: CASSLGPSSGANVLTF. Full variable domain (rest looked up from reference TRBV5-1 and TRBJ2-6): KAGVTQTPRYLIKTRGQQVTLSCSPISGHRSVSWYQQTPGQGLQFLFEYFSETQRNKGNFPGRFSGRQFSNSRSEMNVSTLELGDSALYLCASSLGPSSGANVLTFGAGSRLTVL.

This clonotype was recorded at least ten times. This chain links TRBV6-2 or TRBV6-3 with TRBJ1-5; D gene ambiguous. Germline values: CDR1 MNHEY, CDR2 SVGEGT. Trimming removed 2 bases from V and 4 bases from J, with 9 bases in between. The CDR3 spans 14 residues. CDR3 residues: CASSYGQMNQPQHF. In nucleotides, the CDR3 is TGTGCCAGCAGTTACGGGCAGATGAATCAGCCCCAGCATTTT.

V usage is TRBV12-3 or TRBV12-4 and J usage is TRBJ2-7; TRBD2 matches at 11 bases. V was clipped by 6 bases and J by 6 bases; unmatched bases: 7. CDR3 length: 14 amino acids. CDR3 nucleotides: TGTGCCAGCAGCCTAGCGGGGGGCCGCTTCGAGCAGTACTTC. Translating it yields CASSLAGGRFEQYF.

This clonotype was counted many times. The rearrangement uses TRBV29-1 and TRBJ2-5, with TRBD1 identical over 7 bases. This CDR3 is built from 12 residues. The V gene's germline CDR1 is SQVTM and CDR2 ANQGSEA. After removal of 8 bases from V and 3 bases from J, the junction contained 6 bases not matched to a gene. The CDR3, as DNA: TGCAGCTGCCTAGGACAGGAAGAGACCCAGTACTTC. It specifies CSCLGQEETQYF.

On this clonotype itself: One base away lies a much larger clone, so this may be a sequencing read error. The chain joins TRBV4-1 to TRBJ2-1; 9 nucleotides line up with TRBD2. The CDR3 sequence is 17 residues long. CDR1 is MGHRA, CDR2 YSYEKL, per germline. The chain's CDR3 is CASSQGRGGHSPDERFF. Here the CDR3 DNA reads TGCGCCAGCAGCCAAGGGCGGGGGGGCCATTCACCGGATGAGCGGTTCTTC.

The genes are TRBV2 and TRBJ2-2; 9 bases map to TRBD2. Germline trimming cut 1 base from V and 3 bases from J; bases unmatched to any gene: 3. The CDR3 has 16 residues. Germline V gene sequence: CDR1 SNHLY, CDR2 FYNNEI. CDR3 DNA: TGTGCCAGCAGTGAAGTGGCGGGAGGGGACACCGGGGAGCTGTTTTTT. Translated: CASSEVAGGDTGELFF.

In this sample, this clonotype turned up many times. Here the CDR3 DNA reads TGTGCCAGCAGTGTCAATAGTTTGGAGACCCAGTACTTC. Protein: CASSVNSLETQYF. The chain is built from TRBV6-4 and TRBJ2-5; D is ambiguous. V lost 4 bases and J 5 bases, leaving 11 bases between the germline ends. This CDR3 has 13 amino acids. The germline V gene has CDR1 MRHNA and CDR2 SNTAGT.

This rearrangement joins TRBV11-2 to TRBJ2-7; D might be TRBD1 (5 bases). The ends were cut back, 6 bases at V and 0 bases at J, with 18 bases in the middle. CDR1 is SGHAT, CDR2 FQNNGV, per germline. The CDR3 has 16 amino acids. The CDR3 bases are TGTGCCAGCAGTTCTCCGACAGACCTGAGCTCCTACGAGCAGTACTTC. Protein: CASSSPTDLSSYEQYF.